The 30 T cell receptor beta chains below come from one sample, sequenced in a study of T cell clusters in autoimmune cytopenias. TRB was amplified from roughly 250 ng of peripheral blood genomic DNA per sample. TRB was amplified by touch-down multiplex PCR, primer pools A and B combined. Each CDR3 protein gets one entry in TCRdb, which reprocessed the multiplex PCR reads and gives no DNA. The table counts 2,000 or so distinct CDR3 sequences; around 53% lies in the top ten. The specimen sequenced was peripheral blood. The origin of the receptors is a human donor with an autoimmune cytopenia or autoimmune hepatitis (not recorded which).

The CDR3 reads CASSLGTSVGHEQFF. This chain connects TRBV4-2 to TRBJ2-1; TCRdb designates TRBD2, a call that cannot be tested without DNA. CDR3 size: 15 residues. The germline gives CDR1 LGHNA, CDR2 YNFKEQ.

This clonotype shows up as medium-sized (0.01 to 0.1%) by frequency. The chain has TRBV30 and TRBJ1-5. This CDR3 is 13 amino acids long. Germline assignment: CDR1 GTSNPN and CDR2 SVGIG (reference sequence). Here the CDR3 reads CAWSGYSNQPQHF. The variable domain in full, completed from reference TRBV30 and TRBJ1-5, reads SQTIHQWPATLVQPVGSPLSLECTVEGTSNPNLYWYRQAAGRGLQLLFYSVGIGQISSEVPQNLSASRPQDRQFILSSKKLLLSDSGFYLCAWSGYSNQPQHFGDGTRLSIL.

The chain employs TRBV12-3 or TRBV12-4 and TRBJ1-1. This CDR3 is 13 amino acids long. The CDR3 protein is CASSLRVNTEAFF.

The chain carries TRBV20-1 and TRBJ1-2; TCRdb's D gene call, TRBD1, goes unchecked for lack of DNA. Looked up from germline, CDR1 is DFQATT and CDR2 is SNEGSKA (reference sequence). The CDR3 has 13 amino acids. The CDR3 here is CSALDGTTYGYTF.

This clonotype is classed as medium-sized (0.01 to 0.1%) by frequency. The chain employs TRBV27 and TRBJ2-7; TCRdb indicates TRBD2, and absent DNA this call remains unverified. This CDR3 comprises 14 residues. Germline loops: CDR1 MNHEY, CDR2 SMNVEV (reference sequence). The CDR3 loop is CASSLSGPSAEQYF.

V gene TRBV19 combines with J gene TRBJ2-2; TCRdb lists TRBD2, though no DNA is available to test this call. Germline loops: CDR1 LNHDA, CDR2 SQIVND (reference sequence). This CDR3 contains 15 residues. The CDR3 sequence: CASRTSGGSSGELFF. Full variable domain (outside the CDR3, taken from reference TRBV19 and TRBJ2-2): DGGITQSPKYLFRKEGQNVTLSCEQNLNHDAMYWYRQDPGQGLRLIYYSQIVNDFQKGDIAEGYSVSREKKESFPLTVTSAQKNPTAFYLCASRTSGGSSGELFFGEGSRLTVL.

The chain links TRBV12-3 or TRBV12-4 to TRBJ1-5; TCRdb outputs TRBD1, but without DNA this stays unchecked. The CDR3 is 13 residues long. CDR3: CASTLQGTQPQHF.

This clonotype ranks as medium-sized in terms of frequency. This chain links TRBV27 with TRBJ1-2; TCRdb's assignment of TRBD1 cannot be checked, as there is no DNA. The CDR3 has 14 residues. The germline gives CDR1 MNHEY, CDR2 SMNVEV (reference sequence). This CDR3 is CASRAIWGADGYTF.

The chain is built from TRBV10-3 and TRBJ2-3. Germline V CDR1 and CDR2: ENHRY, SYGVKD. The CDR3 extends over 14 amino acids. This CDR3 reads CAISASASTDTQYF.

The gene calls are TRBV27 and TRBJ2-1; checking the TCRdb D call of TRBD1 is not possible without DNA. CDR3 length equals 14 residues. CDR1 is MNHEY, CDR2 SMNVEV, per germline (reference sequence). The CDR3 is CASSTGLSYNEQFF.

The CDR3 loop is CASSFSAAGTDTQYF. V is TRBV12-3 or TRBV12-4 and J is TRBJ2-3. The CDR3 totals 15 residues.

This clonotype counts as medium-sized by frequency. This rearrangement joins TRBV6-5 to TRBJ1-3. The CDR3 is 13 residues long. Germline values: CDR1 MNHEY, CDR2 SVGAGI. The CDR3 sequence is CASSAKGRNTIYF.

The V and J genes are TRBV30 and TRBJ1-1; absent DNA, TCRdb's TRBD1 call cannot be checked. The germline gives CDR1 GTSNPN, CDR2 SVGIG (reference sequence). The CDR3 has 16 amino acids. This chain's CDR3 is CAWSVQGRGSNTEAFF.

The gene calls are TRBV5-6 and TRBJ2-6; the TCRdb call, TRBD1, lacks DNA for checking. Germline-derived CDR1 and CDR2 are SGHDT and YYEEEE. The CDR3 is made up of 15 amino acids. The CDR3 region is CASSIGRAGANVLTF.

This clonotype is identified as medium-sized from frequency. The CDR3 reads CASRVTNGNTEAFF. The J gene is TRBJ1-1, the V gene TRBV19. Germline V gene sequence: CDR1 LNHDA, CDR2 SQIVND (reference sequence). The CDR3 runs to 14 residues.

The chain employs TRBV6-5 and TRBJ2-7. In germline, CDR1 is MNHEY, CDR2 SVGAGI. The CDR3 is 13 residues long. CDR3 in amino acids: CASSYSKVYEQYF.

The CDR3 loop is CASSEGGTYSTEAFF. The chain employs TRBV19 and TRBJ1-1. This CDR3 has 15 residues. The germline gives CDR1 LNHDA, CDR2 SQIVND (reference sequence).

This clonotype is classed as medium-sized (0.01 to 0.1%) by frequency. Here the CDR3 reads CSVLRTGTVDTQYF. V is TRBV29-1 and J is TRBJ2-3; TCRdb gives TRBD1 as the D gene, but with no DNA this cannot be confirmed. The CDR3 extends over 14 amino acids. Germline loops: CDR1 SQVTM, CDR2 ANQGSEA.

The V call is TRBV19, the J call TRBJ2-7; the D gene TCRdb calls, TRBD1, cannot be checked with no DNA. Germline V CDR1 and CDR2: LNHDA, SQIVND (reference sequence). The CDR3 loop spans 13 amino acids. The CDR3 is CASSRDGHYEQYF.

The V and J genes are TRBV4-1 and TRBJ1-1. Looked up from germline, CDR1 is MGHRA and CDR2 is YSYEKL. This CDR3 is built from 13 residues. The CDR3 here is CASSQGGRAEAFF.

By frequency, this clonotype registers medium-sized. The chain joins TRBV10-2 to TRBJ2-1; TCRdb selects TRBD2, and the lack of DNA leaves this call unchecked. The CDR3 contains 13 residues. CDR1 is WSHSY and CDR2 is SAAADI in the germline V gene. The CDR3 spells CAGSGRPYNEQFF.

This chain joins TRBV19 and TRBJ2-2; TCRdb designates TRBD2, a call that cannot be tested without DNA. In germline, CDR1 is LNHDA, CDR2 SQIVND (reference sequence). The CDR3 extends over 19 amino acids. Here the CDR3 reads CASSIHGTSGRVNTGELFF.

CDR3 sequence: CAWSVRPRETQYF. The gene calls are TRBV30 and TRBJ2-5. Germline assignment: CDR1 GTSNPN and CDR2 SVGIG (reference sequence). The CDR3 is 13 amino acids.

The CDR3 loop is CATLDRNNPTGELFF. The rearrangement joins TRBV24-1 to TRBJ2-2; TCRdb calls TRBD1, which cannot be checked without DNA. The CDR3 sequence is 15 residues long. CDR1 is KGHDR, CDR2 SFDVKD, per germline.

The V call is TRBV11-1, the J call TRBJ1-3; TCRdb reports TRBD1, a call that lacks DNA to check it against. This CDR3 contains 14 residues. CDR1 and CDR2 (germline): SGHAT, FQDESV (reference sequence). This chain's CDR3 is CASSASGTASTIYF.

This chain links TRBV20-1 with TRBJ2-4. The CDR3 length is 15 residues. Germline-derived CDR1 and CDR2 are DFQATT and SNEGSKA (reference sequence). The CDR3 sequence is CSADGVGLAKNIQYF.

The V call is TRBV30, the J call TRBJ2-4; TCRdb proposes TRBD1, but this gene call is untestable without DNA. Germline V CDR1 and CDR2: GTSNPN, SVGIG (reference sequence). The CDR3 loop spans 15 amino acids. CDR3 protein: CACSRPGGARGIQYF.

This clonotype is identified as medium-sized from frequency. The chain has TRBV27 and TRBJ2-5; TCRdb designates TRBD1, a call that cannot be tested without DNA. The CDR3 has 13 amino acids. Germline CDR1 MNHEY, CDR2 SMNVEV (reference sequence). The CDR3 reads CASSPGGGKTQYF.

The CDR3 protein is CASNYNRGKTEAFF. V and J are TRBV19 and TRBJ1-1; the D call of TRBD1 rests on TCRdb alone, since no DNA is present to check it. The germline gives CDR1 LNHDA, CDR2 SQIVND (reference sequence). The CDR3 loop spans 14 amino acids. Full variable domain (remainder filled in from reference TRBV19 and TRBJ1-1): DGGITQSPKYLFRKEGQNVTLSCEQNLNHDAMYWYRQDPGQGLRLIYYSQIVNDFQKGDIAEGYSVSREKKESFPLTVTSAQKNPTAFYLCASNYNRGKTEAFFGQGTRLTVV.

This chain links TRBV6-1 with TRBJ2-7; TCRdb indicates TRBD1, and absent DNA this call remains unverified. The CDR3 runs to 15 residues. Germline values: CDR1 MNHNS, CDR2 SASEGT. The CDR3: CASEPPGQTVYEQYF.